A single T cell receptor (beta chain) is shown here with its context. These data originate in a study of blood T cell repertoires in COVID-19. Looking at the study overall: COVID-19 samples, acute and convalescent, were from the United States, Italy and Spain.

CDR3 size: 18 residues. Looked up from germline, CDR1 is MNHEY and CDR2 is SMNVEV (reference sequence). The ends were cut back, 6 bases at V and 0 bases at J, with 21 bases in the middle. Participant reports of clinical history set cohort assignment. Cohort 3 donors were reported recovered after two negative PCRs, clearance, or symptom resolution. Repertoires were generated with immunoSEQ multiplex PCR, while TCRdb's copy carries only in-frame clones and drops some. There are over 200,000 clones in the sample; about nine tenths occur only once, and about a sixth lies in the top ten. Sequenced input: PBMCs or T cells enriched from blood (not recorded which). The chain couples TRBV27 to TRBJ1-5; a possible D gene is TRBD1 (5 bases). This TCR was sampled from a man aged 18-30 years who had recovered from COVID-19. The CDR3 here is CASRKLQSGGHSNQPQHF. In DNA form, the CDR3 reads TGTGCCAGCAGGAAACTCCAATCAGGTGGACATAGCAATCAGCCCCAGCATTTT.